This T cell receptor beta chain was retrieved from a study of early T cells in non-severe SARS-CoV-2 infection. About the research overall: Sequencing of unsorted whole blood was done on bulk RNA, leaving chains unpaired. Notes on the study in general: Matching with VDJdb favored anti-spike CD8 responses (missing private and CD4 specificities).

One entry per CDR3 protein results from TCRdb running MiXCR on the 5' RACE reads. The profile shows some 40,000 distinct CDR3 sequences, roughly 8% of them singletons. About this clonotype itself: The antigen is undetermined.

The CDR3 consists of 19 residues. Deletions cut 4 bases from V and 2 bases from J, with 24 bases between. Germline CDR1 is SGHAT and CDR2 is FQNNGV. This clonotype was sampled from an adult who was a healthcare worker with PCR-confirmed SARS-CoV-2 infection or an uninfected control (not recorded which). The chain couples TRBV11-2 to TRBJ2-1; tentative D call: TRBD1 (6 bases). The material was whole blood, obtained at baseline. CDR3 bases: TGTGCCAGCAGCTCATTCAGGGGATTGTCCCTGGTAACCTACAATGAGCAGTTCTTC. Encoded protein: CASSSFRGLSLVTYNEQFF.